The clone carrying this T cell receptor (beta chain) has only a few counts. Random-hexamer reverse transcription was applied to about 0.5 to 1 ug RNA. Using its own MiXCR run on the immunoSEQ multiplex PCR reads, TCRdb lists one record per CDR3 protein. The table includes 180,000 or so distinct CDR3 sequences, more than 90% detected once. The data originate from a study of CD8 T cells in Susac syndrome. This clonotype originated in a human donor with multiple sclerosis. Sequencing was carried out using CD4+ T cells from PBMCs.

The CDR3 coding sequence is TGTGCCAGTAGTAGGGACCGGGAGACCCAGTACTTC. The encoded protein is CASSRDRETQYF. The chain uses TRBV19 and TRBJ2-5; D tentatively reads TRBD1 or TRBD2 (5 bases each). V was clipped by 4 bases and J by 5 bases, with 8 bases between them. Germline values: CDR1 LNHDA, CDR2 SQIVND (reference sequence). This CDR3 contains 12 residues.